The 8 T cell receptor beta chains reported below all come from one sample, sequenced in a study of long-term antiretroviral therapy in people with HIV. Survey-level immunoSEQ v3.0 assays were run. Using immunoSEQ multiplex PCR, the repertoire was profiled, and TCRdb retains in-frame clones only, with some absent. The sample includes around 26,000 clones, roughly 77% of them seen just once. This material consisted of unsorted PBMCs, taken 0.5 years after starting antiretroviral therapy. Source of these receptors: a woman between 40 and 55 years old with HIV.

The chain has TRBV5-5 and TRBJ1-2; no definite D call. This CDR3 has 11 amino acids. Per the germline V gene, CDR1 is SGHKS and CDR2 is YYEKEE (reference sequence). The V gene lost 4 bases and the J gene lost 3 bases, with 4 bases spanning the gap. The chain's CDR3 is CASSGYYGYTF. CDR3 nucleotides: TGTGCCAGCAGCGGTTACTATGGCTACACCTTC.

The chain carries TRBV5-1 and TRBJ2-2, with D possibly TRBD1 on 5 matching bases. The germline V gene encodes CDR1 SGHRS and CDR2 YFSETQ. V was pared by 0 bases and J by 0 bases, with 9 bases between. The length of the CDR3 is 16 residues. Written as DNA, the CDR3 is TGCGCCAGCAGCTTGGTGGGGCAAACGAACACCGGGGAGCTGTTTTTT. Amino acids: CASSLVGQTNTGELFF.

The rearrangement joins TRBV19 to TRBJ1-1, with D possibly being TRBD1 (6 bases). Germline CDR1 LNHDA, CDR2 SQIVND (reference sequence). The CDR3 spans 14 residues. The V gene lost 8 bases and the J gene lost 2 bases, with 15 bases spanning the gap. The CDR3 loop is CASRTQGRNTEAFF. Here the CDR3 DNA reads TGTGCCAGTCGAACTCAGGGGCGTAACACTGAAGCTTTCTTT.

CDR3 in DNA: TGTGCCAGCAGCTCAGGGACTAGCGGGCGGATCGGGGAGCTGTTTTTT. Protein: CASSSGTSGRIGELFF. V usage is TRBV11-3 and J usage is TRBJ2-2, with TRBD2 matching over 12 bases. CDR1 is SGHNT, CDR2 YENEEA, per germline. V gave up 4 bases and J gave up 7 bases; unmatched junction bases: 7. This CDR3 is 16 amino acids long.

The J gene is TRBJ1-2, the V gene TRBV28, with 10 bases identical to TRBD1. Trimming removed 5 bases from V and 4 bases from J; junction bases left unmatched: 7. From germline, CDR1 is MDHEN and CDR2 SYDVKM. CDR3 length: 15 residues. Written as DNA, the CDR3 is TGTGCCAGCAGTGGGACAGGGGTGGGGGTCTATGGCTACACCTTC. Residues: CASSGTGVGVYGYTF.

The J gene is TRBJ2-1, the V gene TRBV6-1, with 7 bases lining up with TRBD1. The ends lost 11 bases at V and 3 bases at J; junction bases unmatched: 4. The CDR3 sequence is 12 residues long. Germline CDR1 MNHNS, CDR2 SASEGT. The CDR3 nucleotides are TGTGCCTCCACAGGGGTCTACAATGAGCAGTTCTTC. Translation gives CASTGVYNEQFF.

The rearrangement links TRBV4-3 to TRBJ1-2; the D is unclear. The CDR3 runs 17 residues. CDR1 and CDR2 from the germline V gene are LGHNA and YSLEER. V shed 0 bases and J shed 4 bases, with 18 bases lying between them. As DNA, the CDR3 is TGCGCCAGCAGCCAAGATTTCCGGAGCATAACTTCCTATGGCTACACCTTC. Protein sequence: CASSQDFRSITSYGYTF.

V usage is TRBV5-1 and J usage is TRBJ2-5; 10 positions match TRBD1. The V gene end was trimmed by 0 bases and the J gene end by 1 base; junction bases not matched to a gene: 6. CDR1 and CDR2 from the germline V gene are SGHRS and YFSETQ. This CDR3 is 17 amino acids long. CDR3: CASSLGSRTGGQETQYF. Written as DNA, the CDR3 is TGCGCCAGCAGCTTGGGATCTCGGACAGGGGGCCAAGAGACCCAGTACTTC.